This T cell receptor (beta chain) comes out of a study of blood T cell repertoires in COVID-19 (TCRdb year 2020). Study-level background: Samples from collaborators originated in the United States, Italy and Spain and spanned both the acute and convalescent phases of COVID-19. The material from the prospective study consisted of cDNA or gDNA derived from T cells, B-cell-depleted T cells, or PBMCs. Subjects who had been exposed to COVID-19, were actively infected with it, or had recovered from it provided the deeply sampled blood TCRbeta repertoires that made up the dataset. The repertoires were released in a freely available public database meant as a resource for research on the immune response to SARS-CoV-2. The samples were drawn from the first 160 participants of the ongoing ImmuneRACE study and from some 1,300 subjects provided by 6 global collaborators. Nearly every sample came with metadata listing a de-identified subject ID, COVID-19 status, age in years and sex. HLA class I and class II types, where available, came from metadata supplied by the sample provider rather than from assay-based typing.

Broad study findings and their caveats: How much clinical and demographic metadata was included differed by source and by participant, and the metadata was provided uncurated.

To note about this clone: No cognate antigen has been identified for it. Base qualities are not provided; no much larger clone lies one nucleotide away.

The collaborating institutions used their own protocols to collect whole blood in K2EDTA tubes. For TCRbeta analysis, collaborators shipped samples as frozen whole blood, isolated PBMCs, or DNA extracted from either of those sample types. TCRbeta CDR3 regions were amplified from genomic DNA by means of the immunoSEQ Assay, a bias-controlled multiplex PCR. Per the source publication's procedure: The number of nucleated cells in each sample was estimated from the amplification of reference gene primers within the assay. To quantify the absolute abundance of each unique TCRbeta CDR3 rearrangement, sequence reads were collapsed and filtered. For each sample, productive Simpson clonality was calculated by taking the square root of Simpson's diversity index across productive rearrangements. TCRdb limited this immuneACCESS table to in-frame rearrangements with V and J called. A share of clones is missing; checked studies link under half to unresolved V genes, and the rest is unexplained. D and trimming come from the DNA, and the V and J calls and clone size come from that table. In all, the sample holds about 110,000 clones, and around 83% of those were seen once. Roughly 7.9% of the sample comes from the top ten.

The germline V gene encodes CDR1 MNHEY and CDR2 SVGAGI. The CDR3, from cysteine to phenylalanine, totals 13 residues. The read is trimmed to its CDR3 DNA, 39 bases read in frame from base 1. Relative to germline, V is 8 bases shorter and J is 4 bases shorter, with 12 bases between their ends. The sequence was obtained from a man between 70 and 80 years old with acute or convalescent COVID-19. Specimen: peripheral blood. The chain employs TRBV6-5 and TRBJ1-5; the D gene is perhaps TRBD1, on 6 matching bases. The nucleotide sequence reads TGTGCCAGCTCCGGGACACCTAATCAGCCCCAGCATTTT. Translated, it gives CASSGTPNQPQHF.